The rows below give T cell receptor beta chains drawn from one sample of a study of T cell repertoires in ileal Crohn's disease. Measured with immunoSEQ multiplex PCR; TCRdb has only the in-frame clones, and not every one. The table records about 3,600 clones, approximately 68% of them present only once. Specimen: ileal tissue. The receptors were sampled from an adult with Crohn's disease. The CDR3 runs from the conserved cysteine through the conserved F or W. D genes are given only for firm matches.

D,V,J,DNA,CDR3
-,TRBV5-1,TRBJ2-2,TGTGCCAGCAGCTTTCCCGAGGCCGGGGAGCTGTTTTTT,CASSFPEAGELFF
-,TRBV28,TRBJ2-7,TGTGCCACCTGCATAGAGGAATCCTACGAGCAGTACTTC,CATCIEESYEQYF
-,TRBV18,TRBJ1-6,TGTGCCAGCTCACCACAAGGTGGGACACCCTATAATTCACCCCTCCACTTT,CASSPQGGTPYNSPLHF
TRBD1,TRBV11-2,TRBJ1-2,TGTGCCAGCAGCCAGGGGGCTACCTATGGCTACACCTTC,CASSQGATYGYTF
TRBD2,TRBV5-1,TRBJ2-1,TGTGCCAGCAGCTTGGATCTAGCGGGAGCGAGCTACAATGAGCAGTTCTTC,CASSLDLAGASYNEQFF
-,TRBV5-1,TRBJ2-7,TGCGCCAGCAGCTCCCATGGACATTCGATAGCCATCTTC,CASSSHGHSIAIF
TRBD1,TRBV29-1,TRBJ1-2,TGCAGCGTTGAACAGGGGGGCAAAGGGGGCTACACCTTC,CSVEQGGKGGYTF
-,TRBV10-3,TRBJ1-2,TGTGCCATCAGTAAGGACGGGGACTATGGCTACACCTTC,CAISKDGDYGYTF
TRBD1,TRBV7-7,TRBJ1-5,TGTGCCAGCAGCCTCGACAGGGAACAGCCCCAGCATTTT,CASSLDREQPQHF
TRBD2,TRBV10-2,TRBJ2-6,TGCGCCAGCAGACTAGCGGGGAGCTCTGGGGCCAACGTCCTGACTTTC,CASRLAGSSGANVLTF